The T cell receptor (beta chain) under discussion was sequenced for a study of CD8+ T cells in alopecia areata. Study results and limitations: Elevated clonality characterized lesional scalp relative to normal scalp, particularly in alopecia totalis/universalis. One nonresponder makes the tie between baseline CD8+ expansion and response uncertain.

Reverse transcription of extracted RNA yielded cDNA, which provided the sequencing template. Using immunoSEQ multiplex PCR, the repertoire was profiled, and TCRdb retains in-frame clones only, with some absent. The table shows some 150,000 clones, with about four fifths occurring only once. Treatment described: oral pan-JAK inhibitor, 5-10 mg twice daily. Turning to this clone: Its antigen is undetermined.

This sample comprised CD8+ T cells sorted from blood, obtained at week 4, from a patient treated with tofacitinib. This TCR was sampled from a human donor with alopecia areata.

The CDR3 nucleotides are TGTGCCAGCAGTTACTCGGAACTGAACACTGAAGCTTTCTTT. As protein: CASSYSELNTEAFF. The genes are TRBV6-5 and TRBJ1-1; D gene ambiguous. In germline, CDR1 is MNHEY, CDR2 SVGAGI. The CDR3 spans 14 residues. V was cut by 0 bases and J by 0 bases, with 5 bases left in between.